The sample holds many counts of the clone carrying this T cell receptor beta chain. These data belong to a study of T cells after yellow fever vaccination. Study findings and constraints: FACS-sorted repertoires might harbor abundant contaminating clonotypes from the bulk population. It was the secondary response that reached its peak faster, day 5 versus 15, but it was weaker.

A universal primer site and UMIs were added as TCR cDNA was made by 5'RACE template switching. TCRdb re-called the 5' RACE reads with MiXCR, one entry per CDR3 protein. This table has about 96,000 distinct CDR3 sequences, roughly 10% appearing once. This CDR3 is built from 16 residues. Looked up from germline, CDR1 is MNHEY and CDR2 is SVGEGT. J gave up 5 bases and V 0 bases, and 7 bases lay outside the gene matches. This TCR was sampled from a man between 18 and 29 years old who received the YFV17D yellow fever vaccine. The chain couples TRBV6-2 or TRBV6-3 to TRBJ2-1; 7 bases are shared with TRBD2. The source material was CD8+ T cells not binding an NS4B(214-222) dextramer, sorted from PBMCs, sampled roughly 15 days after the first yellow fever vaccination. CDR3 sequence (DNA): TGTGCCAGCAGTTACTCCCCGGGGGAGGGGAACAATGAGCAGTTCTTC. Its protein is CASSYSPGEGNNEQFF.